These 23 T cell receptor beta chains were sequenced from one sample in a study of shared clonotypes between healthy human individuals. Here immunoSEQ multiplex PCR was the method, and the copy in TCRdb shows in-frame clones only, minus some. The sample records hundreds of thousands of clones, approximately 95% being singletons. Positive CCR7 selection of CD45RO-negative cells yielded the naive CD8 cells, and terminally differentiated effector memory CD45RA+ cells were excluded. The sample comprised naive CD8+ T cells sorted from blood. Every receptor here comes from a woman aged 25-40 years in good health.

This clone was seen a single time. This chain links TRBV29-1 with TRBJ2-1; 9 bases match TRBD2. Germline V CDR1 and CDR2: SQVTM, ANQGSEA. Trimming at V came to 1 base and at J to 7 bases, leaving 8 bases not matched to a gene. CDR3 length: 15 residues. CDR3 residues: CSVEGTSATYNEQFF. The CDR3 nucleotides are TGCAGCGTTGAAGGGACTAGCGCTACATATAATGAGCAGTTCTTC.

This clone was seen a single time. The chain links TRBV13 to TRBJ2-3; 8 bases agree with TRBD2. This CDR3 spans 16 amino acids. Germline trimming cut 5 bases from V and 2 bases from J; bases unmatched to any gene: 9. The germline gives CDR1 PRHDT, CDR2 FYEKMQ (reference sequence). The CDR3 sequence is CASSNGLLADTDTQYF. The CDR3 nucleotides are TGTGCCAGCAGCAATGGTCTACTAGCGGACACAGATACGCAGTATTTT.

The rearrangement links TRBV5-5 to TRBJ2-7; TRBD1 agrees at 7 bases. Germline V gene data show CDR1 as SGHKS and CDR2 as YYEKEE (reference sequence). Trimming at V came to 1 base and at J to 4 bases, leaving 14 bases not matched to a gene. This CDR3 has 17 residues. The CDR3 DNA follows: TGTGCCAGCAGCTTGTCTATACTCCGGGACAGAGCTTACGAGCAGTACTTC. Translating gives CASSLSILRDRAYEQYF.

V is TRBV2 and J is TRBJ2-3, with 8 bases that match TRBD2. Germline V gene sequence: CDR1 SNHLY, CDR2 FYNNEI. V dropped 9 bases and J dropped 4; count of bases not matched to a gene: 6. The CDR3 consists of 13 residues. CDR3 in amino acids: CARTEAGADTQYF. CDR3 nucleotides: TGTGCCAGGACGGAAGCGGGAGCAGATACGCAGTATTTT.

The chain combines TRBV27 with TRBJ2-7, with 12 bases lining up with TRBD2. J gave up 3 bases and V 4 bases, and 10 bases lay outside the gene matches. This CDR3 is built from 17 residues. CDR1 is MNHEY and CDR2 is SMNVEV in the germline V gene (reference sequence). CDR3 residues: CASSSYPPGLAGYEQYF. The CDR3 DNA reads TGTGCCAGCAGTTCCTACCCCCCGGGACTAGCGGGCTACGAGCAGTACTTC.

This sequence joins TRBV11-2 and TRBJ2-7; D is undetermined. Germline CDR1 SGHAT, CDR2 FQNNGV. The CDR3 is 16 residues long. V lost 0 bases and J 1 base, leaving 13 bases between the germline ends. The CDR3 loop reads CASSLEAQLNSYEQYF. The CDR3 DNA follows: TGTGCCAGCAGCTTAGAGGCACAGCTTAATTCCTACGAGCAGTACTTC. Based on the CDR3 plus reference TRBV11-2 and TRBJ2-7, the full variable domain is EAGVAQSPRYKIIEKRQSVAFWCNPISGHATLYWYQQILGQGPKLLIQFQNNGVVDDSQLPKDRFSAERLKGVDSTLKIQPAKLEDSAVYLCASSLEAQLNSYEQYFGPGTRLTVT.

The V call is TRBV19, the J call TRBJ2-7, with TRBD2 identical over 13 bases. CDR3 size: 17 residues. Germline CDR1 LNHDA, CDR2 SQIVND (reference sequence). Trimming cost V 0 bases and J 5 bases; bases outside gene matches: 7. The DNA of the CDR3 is TGTGCCAGTAGTATAGATGCGACTAGCGGGAGGCTCAACGAGCAGTACTTC. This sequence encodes CASSIDATSGRLNEQYF.

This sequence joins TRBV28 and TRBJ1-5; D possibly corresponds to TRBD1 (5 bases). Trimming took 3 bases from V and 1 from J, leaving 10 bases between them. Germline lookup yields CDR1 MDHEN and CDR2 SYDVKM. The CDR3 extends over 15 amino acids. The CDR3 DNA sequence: TGTGCCAGCAGTTTGGGCAGGGCGAGCAATCAGCCCCAGCATTTT. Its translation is CASSLGRASNQPQHF.

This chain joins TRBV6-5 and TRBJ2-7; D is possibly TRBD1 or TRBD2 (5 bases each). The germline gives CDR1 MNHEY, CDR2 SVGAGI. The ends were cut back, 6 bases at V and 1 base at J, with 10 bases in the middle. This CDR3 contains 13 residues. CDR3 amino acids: CASSWDASYEQYF. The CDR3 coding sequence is TGTGCCAGCAGCTGGGACGCATCCTACGAGCAGTACTTC.

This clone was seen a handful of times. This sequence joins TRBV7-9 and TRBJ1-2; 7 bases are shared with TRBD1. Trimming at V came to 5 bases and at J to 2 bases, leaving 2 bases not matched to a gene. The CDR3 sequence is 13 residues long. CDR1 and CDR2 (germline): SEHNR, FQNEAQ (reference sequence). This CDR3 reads CASSPGQNYGYTF. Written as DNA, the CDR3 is TGTGCCAGCAGCCCGGGACAGAACTATGGCTACACCTTC.

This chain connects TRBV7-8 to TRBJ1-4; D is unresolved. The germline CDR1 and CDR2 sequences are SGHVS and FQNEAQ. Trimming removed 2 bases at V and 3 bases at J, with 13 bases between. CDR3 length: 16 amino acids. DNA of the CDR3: TGTGCCAGCAGCTTACTGGAAACGACGGCTAATGAAAAACTGTTTTTT. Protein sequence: CASSLLETTANEKLFF.

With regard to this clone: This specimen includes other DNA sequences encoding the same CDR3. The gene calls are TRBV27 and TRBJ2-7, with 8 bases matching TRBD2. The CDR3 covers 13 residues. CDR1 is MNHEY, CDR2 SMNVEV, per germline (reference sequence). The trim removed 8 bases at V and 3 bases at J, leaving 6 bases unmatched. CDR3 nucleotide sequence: TGTGCCAGCTCAACCAGCGGGAGCTACGAGCAGTACTTC. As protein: CASSTSGSYEQYF.

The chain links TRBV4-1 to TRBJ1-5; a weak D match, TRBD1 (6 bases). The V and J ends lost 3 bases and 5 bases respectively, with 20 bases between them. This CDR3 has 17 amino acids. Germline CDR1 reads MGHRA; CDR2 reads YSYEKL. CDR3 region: CASSHPGRGGLYQPQHF. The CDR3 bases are TGCGCCAGCAGCCATCCGGGGCGGGGGGGGCTTTATCAGCCCCAGCATTTT.

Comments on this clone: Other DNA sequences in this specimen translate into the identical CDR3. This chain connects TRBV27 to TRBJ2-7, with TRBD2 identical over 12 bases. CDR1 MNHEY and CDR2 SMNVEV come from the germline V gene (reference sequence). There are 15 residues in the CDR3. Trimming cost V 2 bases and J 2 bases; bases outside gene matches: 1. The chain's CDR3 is CASSLGLAGTYEQYF. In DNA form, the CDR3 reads TGTGCCAGCAGTTTAGGACTAGCGGGAACCTACGAGCAGTACTTC.

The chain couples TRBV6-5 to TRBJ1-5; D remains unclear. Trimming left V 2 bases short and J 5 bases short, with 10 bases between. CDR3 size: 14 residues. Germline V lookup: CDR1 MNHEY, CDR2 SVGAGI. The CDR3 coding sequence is TGTGCCAGCAGTTACGTTGGGTCAGATCAGCCCCAGCATTTT. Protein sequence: CASSYVGSDQPQHF.

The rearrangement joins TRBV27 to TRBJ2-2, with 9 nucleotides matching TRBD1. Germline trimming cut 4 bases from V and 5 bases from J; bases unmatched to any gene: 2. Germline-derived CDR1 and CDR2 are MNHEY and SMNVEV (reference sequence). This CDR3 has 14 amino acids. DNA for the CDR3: TGTGCCAGCAGTTCCGGGACAGGGACCGGGGAGCTGTTTTTT. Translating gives CASSSGTGTGELFF.

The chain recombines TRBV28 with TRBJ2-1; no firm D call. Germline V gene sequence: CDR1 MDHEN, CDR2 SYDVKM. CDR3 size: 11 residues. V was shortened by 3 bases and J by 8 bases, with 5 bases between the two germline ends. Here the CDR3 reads CASSFFDEQFF. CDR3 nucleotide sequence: TGTGCCAGCAGTTTCTTTGATGAGCAGTTCTTC.

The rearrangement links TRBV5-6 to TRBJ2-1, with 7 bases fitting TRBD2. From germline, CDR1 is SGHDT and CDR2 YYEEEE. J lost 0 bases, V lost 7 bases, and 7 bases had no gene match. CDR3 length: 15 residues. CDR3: CASGLAGSSYNEQFF. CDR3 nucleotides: TGTGCCAGCGGATTAGCGGGTAGCTCCTACAATGAGCAGTTCTTC.

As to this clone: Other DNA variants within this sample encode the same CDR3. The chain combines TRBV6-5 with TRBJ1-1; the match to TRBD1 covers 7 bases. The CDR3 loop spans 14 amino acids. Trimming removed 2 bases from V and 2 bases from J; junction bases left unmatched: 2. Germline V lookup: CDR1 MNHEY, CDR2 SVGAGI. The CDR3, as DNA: TGTGCCAGCAGTTACGCAGGGGGAAACACTGAAGCTTTCTTT. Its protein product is CASSYAGGNTEAFF.

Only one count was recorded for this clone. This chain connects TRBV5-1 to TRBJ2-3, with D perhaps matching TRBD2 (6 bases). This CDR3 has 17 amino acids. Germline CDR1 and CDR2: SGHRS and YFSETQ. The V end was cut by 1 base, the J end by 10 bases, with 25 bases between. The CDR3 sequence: CASSLSSGTLEGSSQYF. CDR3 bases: TGCGCCAGCAGCTTGAGTTCCGGGACTTTAGAGGGGAGCTCGCAGTATTTT.

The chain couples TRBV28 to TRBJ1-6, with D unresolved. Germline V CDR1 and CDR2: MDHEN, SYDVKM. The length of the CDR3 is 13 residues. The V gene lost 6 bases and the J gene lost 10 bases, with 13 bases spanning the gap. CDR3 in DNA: TGTGCCAGCAGCCCCACTAAGTGGTCACCCCTCCACTTT. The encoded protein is CASSPTKWSPLHF.

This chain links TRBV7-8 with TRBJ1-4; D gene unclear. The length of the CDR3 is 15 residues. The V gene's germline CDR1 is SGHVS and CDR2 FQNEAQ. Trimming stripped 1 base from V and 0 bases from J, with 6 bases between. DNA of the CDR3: TGTGCCAGCAGCTTAGAGGTAGCAACTAATGAAAAACTGTTTTTT. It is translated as CASSLEVATNEKLFF.

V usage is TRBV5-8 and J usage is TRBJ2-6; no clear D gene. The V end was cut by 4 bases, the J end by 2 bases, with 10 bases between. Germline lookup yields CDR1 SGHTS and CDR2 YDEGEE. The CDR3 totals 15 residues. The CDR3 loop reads CASSLAVPGANVLTF. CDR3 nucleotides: TGTGCCAGCAGCCTTGCAGTCCCTGGGGCCAACGTCCTGACTTTC.